This T cell receptor (beta chain) was sequenced during a study of spatial heterogeneity in lung cancer. General study results and limits: Tumor T cells had an estimated coverage that came to approximately 7% for alpha chains and about 13% for beta chains. The number of expanded tumor alpha and beta chains correlated with mutation number.

This clonotype ranks as medium-sized. Its specificity is unknown. CDR1 and CDR2 from the germline V gene are LGHDT and YNNKEL (reference sequence). CDR3 length: 13 residues. V shed 6 bases and J shed 11 bases, with 17 bases lying between them. TCRdb itself ran the 5' RACE reads through MiXCR, one entry per CDR3 protein. The sample consists of 1,600 or so distinct CDR3 sequences, around 4.9% of them appearing once. Time point indicated: sample taken at primary tumor resection. TCRs were sequenced from unsorted whole RNA of tumor, nontumor lung or PBMC. This sequence joins TRBV3-1 and TRBJ2-1; D is possibly TRBD2 (6 bases). The input for sequencing was lung tumor tissue, taken at surgery. The source is a male donor with early-stage non-small cell lung cancer. CDR3 sequence (DNA): TGTGCCAGCAGGGTGCGCGGGGAAAACAAGCAGTTCTTC. Amino acid sequence: CASRVRGENKQFF.